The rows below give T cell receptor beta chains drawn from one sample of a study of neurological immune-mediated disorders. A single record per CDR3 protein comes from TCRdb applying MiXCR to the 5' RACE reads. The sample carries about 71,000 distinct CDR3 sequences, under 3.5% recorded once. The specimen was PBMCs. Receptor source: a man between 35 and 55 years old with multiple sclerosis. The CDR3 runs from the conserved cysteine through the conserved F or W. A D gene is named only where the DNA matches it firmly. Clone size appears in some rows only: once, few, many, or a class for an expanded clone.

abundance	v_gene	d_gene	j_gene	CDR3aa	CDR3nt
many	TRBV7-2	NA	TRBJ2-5	CASSLGAGAGETQYF	TGTGCCAGCAGCTTAGGTGCAGGGGCGGGAGAGACCCAGTACTTC
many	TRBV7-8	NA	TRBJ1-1	CASSLAGMNTEAFF	TGTGCCAGCAGCTTAGCCGGGATGAACACTGAAGCTTTCTTT
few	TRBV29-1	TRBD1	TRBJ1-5	CSVRTGEQPQHF	TGCAGCGTGAGGACAGGGGAACAGCCCCAGCATTTT
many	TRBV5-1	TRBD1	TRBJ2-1	CASSSGAGGRNEQFF	TGCGCCAGCAGCTCTGGGGCAGGGGGCCGGAATGAGCAGTTCTTC
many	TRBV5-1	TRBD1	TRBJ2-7	CASSLEATGGGYEQYF	TGCGCCAGCAGCTTGGAGGCGACAGGGGGAGGCTACGAGCAGTACTTC
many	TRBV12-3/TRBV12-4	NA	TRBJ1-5	CASSGEESQPQHF	TGTGCCAGCAGTGGGGAGGAGAGTCAGCCCCAGCATTTT
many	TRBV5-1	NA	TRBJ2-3	CASSLGQDTDTQYF	TGCGCCAGCAGCTTGGGGCAGGACACAGATACGCAGTATTTT
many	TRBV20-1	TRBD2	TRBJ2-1	CSASGLASNEQFF	TGCAGTGCCTCGGGACTAGCTAGCAATGAGCAGTTCTTC
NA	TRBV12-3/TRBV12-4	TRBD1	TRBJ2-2	CASSPGTGATGELFF	TGTGCCAGCAGTCCCGGGACAGGGGCGACCGGGGAGCTGTTTTTT
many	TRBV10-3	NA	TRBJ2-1	CAISESGRGLSYNEQFF	TGTGCCATCAGTGAGTCCGGAAGGGGCCTCTCCTACAATGAGCAGTTCTTC